This TCR beta chain was captured by sequencing in a study of T cells in Graves' hyperthyroidism and ophthalmopathy. Overall study: Peripheral blood was collected at initial diagnosis, before any treatment.

Thyroid ultrasound, orbital computed tomography, clinical symptoms, and serum thyroxine and TRAb underpinned diagnoses. Each 10 ml fresh peripheral blood draw supplied the PBMCs. RNA transcripts yielded amplified TCR beta CDR3 regions. Carried out on the TCR CDR3, a first-round RT-PCR used the HTBI primer set. TCRdb recomputed calls from the multiplex PCR reads with MiXCR, one row per CDR3 protein. The table lists 400,000 to 550,000 distinct CDR3 sequences, roughly a quarter of them singletons. V shed 2 bases and J 0 bases; nucleotides not matched to a gene: 10. The germline gives CDR1 MNHEY, CDR2 SVGEGT. The CDR3 contains 18 residues. Turning to this clonotype: No antigen is known for it.

General observations from the study: Most thyroid-expanded clonotypes above 0.001 were also found in blood.

Sequenced input: blood. The V and J genes are TRBV6-2 or TRBV6-3 and TRBJ1-5; 7 bases are shared with TRBD1. This TCR came from a woman aged 25 to 39 with Graves' ophthalmopathy. The CDR3 sequence: CASSYPGGQNDSNQPQHF. CDR3 DNA: TGTGCCAGCAGTTACCCGGGGGGACAGAACGATAGCAATCAGCCCCAGCATTTT.